This T cell receptor beta chain appears in the sequencing data of a study of blood T cells in healthy people across ages. Study-wide background: Template switching retrieved approximately one barcoded beta molecule for each two T cells.

Primers used in a second PCR of about 6 to 11 cycles were a sample-barcoded 5' primer and a J-beta primer mix. A 12-random-nucleotide template-switch adaptor tagged each cDNA molecule. MiXCR, run by TCRdb on the 5' RACE reads, gives a single entry per CDR3 protein. There are about 1.4 million distinct CDR3 sequences in the sample; approximately 59% occur only once, and under 8.5% lies in the top ten. The germline CDR1 and CDR2 sequences are SEHNR and FQNEAQ (reference sequence). The V end was cut by 5 bases, the J end by 8 bases, with 12 bases between. This CDR3 region has 12 residues. General study findings and limits: Estimates based on one million T cells were treated as lower bounds.

A word on this clonotype: Antigen: not known.

Sequenced sample: blood. The receptor was isolated from a man aged 18-30 years in good health. The chain combines TRBV7-9 with TRBJ1-1; D gene uncertain. The CDR3, as DNA: TGTGCCAGCAGCCAAGGTGGGTCAGAAGCTTTCTTT. It is translated as CASSQGGSEAFF.